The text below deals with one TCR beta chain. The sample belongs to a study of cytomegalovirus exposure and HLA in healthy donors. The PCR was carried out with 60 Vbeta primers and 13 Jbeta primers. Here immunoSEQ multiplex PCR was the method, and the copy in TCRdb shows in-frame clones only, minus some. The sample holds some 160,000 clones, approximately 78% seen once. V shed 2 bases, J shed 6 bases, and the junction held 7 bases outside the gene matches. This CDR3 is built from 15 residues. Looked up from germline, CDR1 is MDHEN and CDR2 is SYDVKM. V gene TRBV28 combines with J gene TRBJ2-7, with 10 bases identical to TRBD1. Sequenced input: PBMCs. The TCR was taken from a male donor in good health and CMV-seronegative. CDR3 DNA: TGTGCCAGCAGTTTAGGAGGGACAGGGGCCGGCGAGCAGTACTTC. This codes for CASSLGGTGAGEQYF.